This is a list of T cell receptor beta chains from one sample in a study of response to subunit inactivated influenza vaccine. Each CDR3 protein gets one entry after TCRdb re-called the RT-PCR reads with MiXCR. This repertoire shows some 570,000 distinct CDR3 sequences, 10% to 12% found once; its top ten account for 9.5% to 12%. These same data were also listed under a study on T cells expressing NK-cell markers.

The sequencing used PBMCs from blood, collected on the day of vaccination. The receptors come from a man aged 50 or older who received an inactivated influenza vaccine. Both conserved end residues are part of each CDR3. Each record gives: CDR3 length, D gene, J gene, V gene, clone size, CDR3 protein, CDR3 DNA. The D gene is left open where the match is weak. The listing skips clone size in some rows; elsewhere it reads once, few, many or a size class.

len: 15; d_gene: TRBD1; j_gene: TRBJ1-4; v_gene: TRBV7-6; abundance: few; CDR3aa: CASSPRTGANEKLFF; CDR3nt: TGTGCCAGCAGCCCTCGGACAGGTGCCAATGAAAAACTGTTTTTT
len: 16; d_gene: TRBD1; j_gene: TRBJ1-1; v_gene: TRBV18; abundance: .; CDR3aa: CASSPSTGWVNTEAFF; CDR3nt: TGTGCCAGCTCACCTTCGACAGGGTGGGTAAACACTGAAGCTTTCTTT
len: 16; d_gene: TRBD2; j_gene: TRBJ2-1; v_gene: TRBV7-6; abundance: many; CDR3aa: CASSLAPSGTYNEQFF; CDR3nt: TGTGCCAGCAGCTTAGCCCCTAGCGGAACCTACAATGAGCAGTTCTTC
len: 15; d_gene: .; j_gene: TRBJ1-1; v_gene: TRBV4-2; abundance: .; CDR3aa: CASSHDRSLGTEAFF; CDR3nt: TGTGCCAGCAGCCATGACAGGAGCCTCGGGACTGAAGCTTTCTTT
len: 13; d_gene: .; j_gene: TRBJ2-5; v_gene: TRBV20-1; abundance: few; CDR3aa: CSARWAGPQTQYF; CDR3nt: TGCAGTGCTAGATGGGCGGGGCCCCAGACCCAGTACTTC
len: 17; d_gene: .; j_gene: TRBJ2-1; v_gene: TRBV11-2; abundance: few; CDR3aa: CASSLSPQLSQYNEQFF; CDR3nt: TGTGCCAGCAGCTTATCCCCCCAGTTAAGTCAGTACAATGAGCAGTTCTTC
len: 15; d_gene: .; j_gene: TRBJ2-1; v_gene: TRBV15; abundance: many; CDR3aa: CATSRVAGSYNEQFF; CDR3nt: TGTGCCACCAGCAGAGTGGCAGGGTCATACAATGAGCAGTTCTTC
len: 15; d_gene: TRBD1; j_gene: TRBJ2-5; v_gene: TRBV5-1; abundance: few; CDR3aa: CASSLQGFLQETQYF; CDR3nt: TGCGCCAGCAGCTTACAGGGGTTTCTCCAAGAGACCCAGTACTTC
len: 14; d_gene: TRBD1; j_gene: TRBJ1-1; v_gene: TRBV19; abundance: few; CDR3aa: CASSRDSSGTEAFF; CDR3nt: TGTGCCAGTAGTAGGGACAGCTCCGGCACTGAAGCTTTCTTT
len: 14; d_gene: .; j_gene: TRBJ1-2; v_gene: TRBV7-9; abundance: .; CDR3aa: CASSLGPRHYGYTF; CDR3nt: TGTGCCAGCAGCTTAGGGCCCCGTCACTATGGCTACACCTTC